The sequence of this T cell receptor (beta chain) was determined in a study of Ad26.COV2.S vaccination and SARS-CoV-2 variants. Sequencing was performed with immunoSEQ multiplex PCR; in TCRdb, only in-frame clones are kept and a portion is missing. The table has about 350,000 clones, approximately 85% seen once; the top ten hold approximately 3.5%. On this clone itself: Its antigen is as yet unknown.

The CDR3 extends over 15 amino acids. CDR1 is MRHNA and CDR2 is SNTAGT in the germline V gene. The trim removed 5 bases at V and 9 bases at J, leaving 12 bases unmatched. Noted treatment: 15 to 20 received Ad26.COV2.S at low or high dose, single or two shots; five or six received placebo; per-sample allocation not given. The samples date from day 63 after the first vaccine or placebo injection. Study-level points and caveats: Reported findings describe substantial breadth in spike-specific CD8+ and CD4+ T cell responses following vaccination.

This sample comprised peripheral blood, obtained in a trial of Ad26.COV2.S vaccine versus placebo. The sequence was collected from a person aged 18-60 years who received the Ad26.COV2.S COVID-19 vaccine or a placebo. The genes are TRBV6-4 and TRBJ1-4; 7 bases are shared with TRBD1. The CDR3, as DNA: TGTGCCAGCAGTCCTACAGATCCGGGACAGCAAAAACTGTTTTTT. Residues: CASSPTDPGQQKLFF.